This T cell receptor (beta chain) appears in the sequencing data of a study of T cell repertoires in cytomegalovirus infection. Study conclusions and caveats: HLA-C-restricted CMV-specific TCR beta clonotypes prevailed in the ex vivo response.

Regarding this clonotype: Its antigen is not known.

TCRdb passed the reads through MiXCR, listing each CDR3 protein once. This table holds approximately 310,000 distinct CDR3 sequences, more than 20% found once. V lost 6 bases to trimming and J lost 0 bases, with 9 bases between them. The CDR3 is 14 amino acids. CDR1 is ENHRY, CDR2 SYGVKD, per germline. The rearrangement links TRBV10-3 to TRBJ2-1; D remains unclear. The sample consisted of cultured PBMCs, taken from culture after CMV antigen stimulation. The TCR was taken from a human donor in good health (CMV status not recorded). Some clones in this sample may be carry-over from other donors' samples. The CDR3, as DNA: TGTGCCATCAGAGGCGGTCCCTCCTACAATGAGCAGTTCTTC. Translating gives CAIRGGPSYNEQFF.